One TCR beta chain is described in this entry. No antigen is known for it. In the PCR, 60 Vbeta and 13 Jbeta primers were used. The table came from immunoSEQ multiplex PCR; TCRdb's copy has only in-frame clones and leaves some out. The sample is made up of about 130,000 clones, and the top ten hold approximately 2% of it. The data were taken from a study of cytomegalovirus exposure and HLA in healthy donors. Findings and limits, study-wide: Among TCR sequences, most were rare, though some public TCRs appeared in many donors. In vitro testing confirmed a few CMV-associated chains as specific for CMV antigens.

The V gene's germline CDR1 is SNHLY and CDR2 FYNNEI. This CDR3 comprises 15 residues. Trimming removed 7 bases from V and 1 base from J, with 14 bases in between. The material sequenced was PBMCs. The V and J genes are TRBV2 and TRBJ1-5; D is uncertain. The receptor was isolated from a man aged 40-49 years in good health and CMV-seronegative. The CDR3 region is CASTRAVRSNQPQHF. In DNA, the CDR3 is TGTGCCAGCACAAGAGCGGTGCGGAGCAATCAGCCCCAGCATTTT.